This T cell receptor beta chain was sequenced for a study of tumor-infiltrating lymphocytes in primary liver carcinoma. Findings and caveats of the study: It was tumor-adjacent and tumor-blood pairs that overlapped less than tumor region pairs did.

Germline DNA was also extracted, with blood RNA taken from unsorted whole blood. The germline CDR1 and CDR2 sequences are MNHEY and SVGEGT. This CDR3 spans 13 amino acids. Trimming took off 7 bases at V and 2 bases at J, with 12 bases between the two ends. The authors made TCR beta cDNA from approximately 490 ng total RNA with a constant-region primer. Three-round nested multiplex PCR performed with slightly modified ARM-PCR produced the TCR beta libraries. The two initial PCR rounds, nine to eleven cycles each, used TRBV1-TRBV30 forward and C-beta reverse primers. TCRdb re-called the multiplex PCR reads with MiXCR, one entry per CDR3 protein. The sample lists hundreds of thousands of distinct CDR3 sequences, around three fifths occurring once. In the case of this clonotype: Its specificity is not known. This may arise from a read error, as a much more abundant clone is one base away.

The gene calls are TRBV6-2 or TRBV6-3 and TRBJ2-7; D might be TRBD1 (5 bases). The sequenced sample consisted of peripheral blood. The clonotype comes from a woman aged 30 to 39 with primary liver carcinoma and hepatitis B virus infection. The CDR3 here is CASIETAAYEQYF. The CDR3, as DNA: TGTGCCAGCATTGAGACAGCCGCCTACGAGCAGTACTTC.